This passage covers 6 T cell receptor beta chains from one sample sequenced in a study of shared clonotypes between healthy human individuals. TCRdb's table, derived via immunoSEQ multiplex PCR, lists solely in-frame clones and lacks some. The sample lists 2 million to 2.5 million clones, around 95% occurring once. Material: naive CD4+ T cells sorted from blood. Specified subset: CD45RA+ positively selected. The receptors derive from a man between 18 and 29 years old in good health.

The chain is built from TRBV5-5 and TRBJ2-3; D is unclear. The CDR3 spans 12 residues. The germline V gene encodes CDR1 SGHKS and CDR2 YYEKEE (reference sequence). V lost 2 bases, J lost 5 bases, and 6 bases lay in between. The CDR3 nucleotides read TGTGCCAGCAGCTTCAGCCAAGATACGCAGTATTTT. It encodes CASSFSQDTQYF. Supplemented by reference TRBV5-5 and TRBJ2-3, the full variable domain reads DAGVTQSPTHLIKTRGQQVTLRCSPISGHKSVSWYQQVLGQGPQFIFQYYEKEERGRGNFPDRFSARQFPNYSSELNVNALLLGDSALYLCASSFSQDTQYFGPGTRLTVL.

The DNA for the CDR3 is TGTGCCAGCAGCAAAGCGCAGGGCTACACCTTC. It encodes CASSKAQGYTF. The chain recombines TRBV2 with TRBJ1-2; D gene uncertain. The V end lost 6 bases, the J end lost 8 bases, and 10 bases lay between the germline ends. CDR3 size: 11 residues. Germline CDR1 is SNHLY and CDR2 is FYNNEI.

The V gene is TRBV7-2, the J gene TRBJ2-1; maybe TRBD2 (5 bases). In germline, CDR1 is SGHTA, CDR2 FQGNSA. The V end was cut by 4 bases, the J end by 1 base, with 11 bases between. CDR3 size: 15 residues. The CDR3 reads CASSSLASSYNEQFF. CDR3 coding DNA: TGTGCCAGCAGCTCTTTAGCGTCTTCCTACAATGAGCAGTTCTTC.

The chain uses TRBV15 and TRBJ2-7, with D uncertain. Trimming pared 6 bases from V and 2 bases from J, leaving 14 bases between. Germline lookup yields CDR1 LNHNV and CDR2 YYDKDF (reference sequence). The CDR3 spans 14 residues. This chain's CDR3 is CATRSKTKTYEQYF. The CDR3 bases are TGTGCCACCAGAAGTAAGACGAAGACCTACGAGCAGTACTTC.

V and J are TRBV2 and TRBJ1-5; D is undetermined. Trimming removed 1 base from V and 6 bases from J, with 7 bases in between. The CDR3 runs 13 residues. Germline loops: CDR1 SNHLY, CDR2 FYNNEI. CDR3: CASSEGAGQPQHF. The CDR3 DNA reads TGTGCCAGCAGTGAAGGGGCGGGTCAGCCCCAGCATTTT.

The chain joins TRBV30 to TRBJ2-7; unclear D gene. Looked up from germline, CDR1 is GTSNPN and CDR2 is SVGIG (reference sequence). Trimming removed 3 bases from V and 5 bases from J, with 14 bases in between. The CDR3 covers 13 residues. CDR3 bases: TGTGCCTGGAGCCGGTCGTCCGCCGACGAGCAGTACTTC. It specifies CAWSRSSADEQYF.